The clone carrying this TCR beta chain was detected a few times. Its antigen remains unknown. CDR3 length equals 14 residues. Trimming took off 4 bases at V and 10 bases at J, with 16 bases between the two ends. Germline lookup yields CDR1 SEHNR and CDR2 FQNEAQ (reference sequence). It was with a sample-barcoded 5' primer and a J-beta primer mix that a second PCR of roughly 7 to 12 cycles was run. Each cDNA molecule carried a tag from a template-switch adaptor that contained 12 random nucleotides. Using its own MiXCR run on the 5' RACE reads, TCRdb lists one record per CDR3 protein. This table has hundreds of thousands of distinct CDR3 sequences, around 20% appearing once. This sample was included in a study of blood T cells in healthy people across ages. Study-level points and caveats: Changes seen in expanded clonotypes were possibly confounded by donor CMV status left unknown.

This clonotype was sampled from a man in his sixties or seventies in good health. The rearrangement uses TRBV7-9 and TRBJ1-4; no definite D call. The specimen was blood. CDR3 in DNA: TGTGCCAGCAGCTCGCCCATGGCCGCCGGAAAACTGTTTTTT. Translation: CASSSPMAAGKLFF.